The 22 T cell receptor beta chains below were found in one sample sequenced in a study of blood T cell repertoires in COVID-19. Produced via immunoSEQ multiplex PCR; TCRdb's table is partial and in-frame only. The data hold 250,000 to 350,000 clones, with roughly 80% observed a single time. The sample comprised peripheral blood. The receptors originated from a human donor with COVID-19, enrolled during active disease. The donor label of this sample is uncertain.

CDR3 DNA: TGTGCCAGCAGTGTGAATACACTAATTAGCAATCAGCCCCAGCATTTT. It codes for CASSVNTLISNQPQHF. This chain links TRBV6-1 with TRBJ1-5; D unclear. CDR3 length: 16 amino acids. CDR1 MNHNS and CDR2 SASEGT come from the germline V gene. The V end was cut by 4 bases, the J end by 0 bases, with 13 bases between.

The chain has TRBV5-1 and TRBJ1-1; D is unresolved. Germline V gene data show CDR1 as SGHRS and CDR2 as YFSETQ. The CDR3 is 16 amino acids. V lost 4 bases to trimming and J lost 0 bases, with 16 bases between them. CDR3 DNA sequence: TGCGCCAGCAGCCCCCGGGCTGGAGGGATGAACACTGAAGCTTTCTTT. Translated, it gives CASSPRAGGMNTEAFF.

The rearrangement links TRBV6-6 to TRBJ2-7; 8 bases align to TRBD2. Germline V gives CDR1 MNHNY, CDR2 SVGAGI (reference sequence). V lost 6 bases and J lost 2; bases outside the gene matches: 6. CDR3 length: 14 residues. In DNA form, the CDR3 reads TGTGCCAGCAGCATAGCGGGAAGGACCTACGAGCAGTACTTC. It specifies CASSIAGRTYEQYF.

The J gene is TRBJ2-3, the V gene TRBV4-3, with 10 bases aligning to TRBD2. V shed 0 bases, J shed 5 bases, and the junction held 8 bases outside the gene matches. CDR3 size: 17 residues. From germline, CDR1 is LGHNA and CDR2 YSLEER. The DNA for the CDR3 is TGCGCCAGCAGCCAAGATTTCCTAGCGGGAGCAAAAGATACGCAGTATTTT. As protein: CASSQDFLAGAKDTQYF.

This clone occurred once. The V and J genes are TRBV6-6 and TRBJ2-2, with 7 bases that match TRBD2. The germline CDR1 and CDR2 sequences are MNHNY and SVGAGI (reference sequence). CDR3 length equals 15 residues. With V trimmed by 0 bases and J by 2 bases, 0 bases remained unmatched. The CDR3 is CASSYSGLNTGELFF. In nucleotides, the CDR3 is TGTGCCAGCAGTTACTCGGGACTAAACACCGGGGAGCTGTTTTTT.

J is TRBJ2-1 and V is TRBV20-1; 9 bases line up with TRBD2. Looked up from germline, CDR1 is DFQATT and CDR2 is SNEGSKA (reference sequence). V lost 3 bases, J lost 7 bases, and 7 bases stayed unmatched. The CDR3 loop spans 14 amino acids. CDR3 in DNA: TGCAGTGCTAGTTTGAGGACTAGCGAGAATGAGCAGTTCTTC. It is translated as CSASLRTSENEQFF.

V is TRBV7-2 and J is TRBJ2-5; TRBD1 might be the D (5 bases). This CDR3 has 14 amino acids. Germline CDR1 and CDR2: SGHTA and FQGNSA. The ends were cut back, 0 bases at V and 6 bases at J, with 11 bases in the middle. Here the CDR3 DNA reads TGTGCCAGCAGCTTAGCGGGAAACAGGCAGACCCAGTACTTC. Encoded protein: CASSLAGNRQTQYF. Full variable domain (missing parts from reference TRBV7-2 and TRBJ2-5): GAGVSQSPSNKVTEKGKDVELRCDPISGHTALYWYRQSLGQGLEFLIYFQGNSAPDKSGLPSDRFSAERTGGSVSTLTIQRTQQEDSAVYLCASSLAGNRQTQYFGPGTRLLVL.

This chain connects TRBV18 to TRBJ1-2, with unresolved D. Germline V gene data show CDR1 as KGHSH and CDR2 as LQKENI. The CDR3 length is 16 residues. Deletions cut 6 bases from V and 8 bases from J, with 25 bases between. The CDR3 protein is CASSPTRDNTGKGYTF. The CDR3 DNA is TGTGCCAGCTCTCCAACCCGGGATAACACTGGGAAAGGCTACACCTTC.

The table lists this clone with a count of one. The chain uses TRBV18 and TRBJ2-6; D ambiguous. Trimming took 5 bases from V and 0 from J, leaving 8 bases between them. This CDR3 region has 15 residues. Germline loops: CDR1 KGHSH, CDR2 LQKENI. The CDR3 sequence is CASSGTSSGANVLTF. As DNA, the CDR3 is TGTGCCAGCTCAGGCACAAGCTCTGGGGCCAACGTCCTGACTTTC.

This CDR3 is CASRYPGQYYGYTF. The CDR3 region has the DNA TGTGCCAGCAGATACCCGGGACAGTACTATGGCTACACCTTC. This chain uses TRBV28 with TRBJ1-2, with 7 bases aligning to TRBD1. Unmatched junction bases numbered 7, after V lost 6 bases and J lost 3 bases. The CDR3 covers 14 residues. The germline V gene has CDR1 MDHEN and CDR2 SYDVKM.

This chain links TRBV12-3 or TRBV12-4 with TRBJ1-4; TRBD1 might be the D (6 bases). The CDR3 contains 13 residues. V was shortened by 5 bases and J by 10 bases, with 14 bases between the two germline ends. The CDR3 here is CASSTGLVGKLFF. The CDR3 DNA sequence: TGTGCCAGCAGTACAGGGTTAGTTGGAAAACTGTTTTTT.

The chain carries TRBV13 and TRBJ1-5, with D possibly being TRBD1 (5 bases). The CDR3 contains 15 residues. Trimming pared 5 bases from V and 0 bases from J, leaving 11 bases between. Germline V CDR1 and CDR2: PRHDT, FYEKMQ (reference sequence). The CDR3 nucleotides read TGTGCCAGCAGCCTCGGACACCTTAGCAATCAGCCCCAGCATTTT. This codes for CASSLGHLSNQPQHF. Variable domain in full (rest from reference TRBV13 and TRBJ1-5): AAGVIQSPRHLIKEKRETATLKCYPIPRHDTVYWYQQGPGQDPQFLISFYEKMQSDKGSIPDRFSAQQFSDYHSELNMSSLELGDSALYFCASSLGHLSNQPQHFGDGTRLSIL.

V is TRBV15 and J is TRBJ2-3, with 9 nucleotides matching TRBD2. V trimming: 5 bases; J trimming: 2 bases; junction bases outside the gene matches: 5. CDR3 length: 15 amino acids. The germline gives CDR1 LNHNV, CDR2 YYDKDF (reference sequence). The CDR3 reads CATSPRTSDTDTQYF. Written as DNA, the CDR3 is TGTGCCACCAGCCCTCGGACTAGCGACACAGATACGCAGTATTTT. The variable domain in full, with the rest retrieved from reference TRBV15 and TRBJ2-3, is DAMVIQNPRYQVTQFGKPVTLSCSQTLNHNVMYWYQQKSSQAPKLLFHYYDKDFNNEADTPDNFQSRRPNTSFCFLDIRSPGLGDTAMYLCATSPRTSDTDTQYFGPGTRLTVL.

The rearrangement joins TRBV24-1 to TRBJ2-2; the D is unclear. Germline V gene lookup returns CDR1 KGHDR and CDR2 SFDVKD. The V end was cut by 2 bases, the J end by 7 bases, with 7 bases between. The CDR3 consists of 13 residues. The CDR3 sequence is CATSDWQRGELFF. For the CDR3, the DNA is TGTGCCACCAGTGATTGGCAGCGCGGGGAGCTGTTTTTT.

J is TRBJ2-7 and V is TRBV12-3 or TRBV12-4; D unclear. The V end lost 1 base, the J end lost 8 bases, and 9 bases lay between the germline ends. The CDR3 spans 12 residues. The CDR3 here is CASSLVAVKQYF. The CDR3 DNA reads as TGTGCCAGCAGTTTAGTTGCGGTGAAGCAGTACTTC.

CDR3 protein: CASRPHGLAGHNEQFF. The CDR3 bases are TGTGCCAGCAGACCCCATGGACTAGCGGGACACAATGAGCAGTTCTTC. The chain has TRBV6-6 and TRBJ2-1, with TRBD2 identical over 12 bases. CDR1 is MNHNY and CDR2 is SVGAGI in the germline V gene (reference sequence). The CDR3 is made up of 16 amino acids. The ends lost 6 bases at V and 5 bases at J; junction bases unmatched: 8.

This clone was seen a handful of times. The gene calls are TRBV7-9 and TRBJ2-7, with unresolved D. This CDR3 is 13 amino acids long. V lost 4 bases and J 2 bases, leaving 9 bases between the germline ends. Germline V gene sequence: CDR1 SEHNR, CDR2 FQNEAQ (reference sequence). In DNA, the CDR3 is TGTGCCAGCAGCTATACACCCGCCTACGAGCAGTACTTC. It yields the protein CASSYTPAYEQYF.

The genes are TRBV29-1 and TRBJ2-5, with 10 bases aligning to TRBD2. The CDR3 length is 16 residues. The germline CDR1 and CDR2 sequences are SQVTM and ANQGSEA. V trimming: 1 base; J trimming: 5 bases; junction bases outside the gene matches: 10. CDR3: CSVEVGASGRGETQYF. CDR3 DNA: TGCAGCGTTGAAGTGGGGGCTAGCGGGAGAGGCGAGACCCAGTACTTC.

The chain uses TRBV19 and TRBJ1-1; D perhaps matches TRBD1 (6 bases). Germline V gives CDR1 LNHDA, CDR2 SQIVND (reference sequence). V was pared by 6 bases and J by 5 bases, with 10 bases between. This CDR3 region has 12 residues. CDR3 in amino acids: CASRLTGTEAFF. The CDR3 region has the DNA TGTGCCAGTAGACTCACAGGGACTGAAGCTTTCTTT.

This clone appeared a single time. The chain uses TRBV10-3 and TRBJ1-5; TRBD1 matches 7 bases. The CDR3 has 15 amino acids. Germline trimming cut 4 bases from V and 0 bases from J; bases unmatched to any gene: 3. Germline assignment: CDR1 ENHRY and CDR2 SYGVKD. CDR3 DNA sequence: TGTGCCATCAGTGGGGGACAGCTTAGCAATCAGCCCCAGCATTTT. Translated, it gives CAISGGQLSNQPQHF.

This sequence joins TRBV5-4 and TRBJ1-1; 9 positions agree with TRBD1. The junction had 1 base not matched to a gene; V was cut back by 0 bases and J by 1 base. Germline values: CDR1 SGHNT, CDR2 YYREEE (reference sequence). The CDR3 consists of 15 residues. CDR3 bases: TGTGCCAGCAGCTTGGTGGGACAGGGGAACACTGAAGCTTTCTTT. Its protein is CASSLVGQGNTEAFF.

The V and J genes are TRBV7-2 and TRBJ1-4; 10 nucleotides line up with TRBD1. The V gene end was trimmed by 6 bases and the J gene end by 8 bases; junction bases not matched to a gene: 6. This CDR3 contains 14 residues. The germline V gene has CDR1 SGHTA and CDR2 FQGNSA. Written as DNA, the CDR3 is TGTGCCAGCAGTCCCGGGACAGGGGTCGAAAAACTGTTTTTT. It specifies CASSPGTGVEKLFF.